This T cell receptor beta chain was obtained from a study of cytomegalovirus exposure and HLA in healthy donors. The donors were in the approximately 120-subject validation cohort; that cohort was separate from the roughly 700-subject first cohort. V gave up 7 bases and J gave up 2 bases, with 9 bases separating them. The CDR3 spans 13 residues. CDR1 SNHLY and CDR2 FYNNEI come from the germline V gene. Some clones are missing from TCRdb's copy, which holds only in-frame ones; the method was immunoSEQ multiplex PCR. The sample shows 150,000 to 160,000 clones, around 83% of them seen only once. The clonotype comes from a human donor in good health. The sequencing sample was made of PBMCs. The chain employs TRBV2 and TRBJ1-3; TRBD1 might be the D (6 bases). The CDR3 reads CASTHRAGNTIYF. Here the CDR3 DNA reads TGTGCCAGCACTCACAGGGCTGGAAACACCATATATTTT.